The 31 T cell receptor beta chains presented below share a single source sample, sequenced in a study of cytomegalovirus exposure and HLA in healthy donors. Primers: 60 Vbeta forward and 13 Jbeta reverse. Produced via immunoSEQ multiplex PCR; TCRdb's table is partial and in-frame only. Altogether roughly 180,000 clones are present, about 9% being singletons, with the ten largest covering over 1%. Sequenced material: PBMCs. These receptors came from a woman aged 25 to 45 in good health and CMV-seropositive.

The genes are TRBV7-9 and TRBJ1-5; TRBD1 agrees at 7 bases. CDR3 length equals 15 residues. The germline V gene encodes CDR1 SEHNR and CDR2 FQNEAQ (reference sequence). J gave up 6 bases and V 5 bases, and 10 bases lay outside the gene matches. The CDR3 nucleotides read TGTGCCAGCAGCCGCGACAGGGAAAGGGGTCAGCCCCAGCATTTT. This sequence encodes CASSRDRERGQPQHF.

This clone was picked up a small number of times. The chain couples TRBV5-4 to TRBJ1-2; unclear D gene. With 0 bases removed from V and 3 bases from J, the gap between germline ends came to 12 bases. Germline CDR1 SGHNT, CDR2 YYREEE (reference sequence). The CDR3 spans 15 residues. The CDR3 region has the DNA TGTGCCAGCAGCTTGGCTATGACGGAGTACTATGGCTACACCTTC. It codes for CASSLAMTEYYGYTF.

This clone was counted between two and nine times. J is TRBJ2-7 and V is TRBV7-9, with D uncertain. The germline V and J ends were trimmed by 2 bases and 2 bases, with 10 bases remaining between them. Germline V CDR1 and CDR2: SEHNR, FQNEAQ (reference sequence). This CDR3 region has 14 residues. CDR3 residues: CASSLTVRTYEQYF. CDR3 in DNA: TGTGCCAGCAGCTTAACAGTCAGAACCTACGAGCAGTACTTC.

This chain connects TRBV19 to TRBJ1-1; 9 bases are shared with TRBD1. This CDR3 comprises 13 residues. Per the germline V gene, CDR1 is LNHDA and CDR2 is SQIVND (reference sequence). The V and J ends lost 6 bases and 10 bases, in that order; junction bases with no gene match: 9. The CDR3 bases are TGTGCCAGTAGAGGATCCGGGACAGGGCGAGCTTTCTTT. Translating gives CASRGSGTGRAFF.

The chain employs TRBV9 and TRBJ2-7, with 11 bases fitting TRBD2. CDR1 SGDLS and CDR2 YYNGEE come from the germline V gene. Trimming cost V 3 bases and J 0 bases; bases outside gene matches: 2. This CDR3 has 15 residues. In DNA, the CDR3 is TGTGCCAGCAGCGCTGGACTAGCGGGCTCCTACGAGCAGTACTTC. Its translation is CASSAGLAGSYEQYF.

The rearrangement joins TRBV11-3 to TRBJ1-1; D perhaps matches TRBD1 (5 bases). The length of the CDR3 is 13 residues. CDR1 and CDR2 from the germline V gene are SGHNT and YENEEA. The V end lost 1 base, the J end lost 4 bases, and 7 bases lay between the germline ends. The CDR3, as DNA: TGTGCCAGCAGCTTAGCAACAGGCACTGAAGCTTTCTTT. Protein: CASSLATGTEAFF.

The chain carries TRBV7-8 and TRBJ2-7, with D possibly called TRBD1 or TRBD2 (6 bases each). This CDR3 comprises 12 residues. The V gene lost 2 bases and the J gene lost 9 bases, with 11 bases spanning the gap. The germline V gene encodes CDR1 SGHVS and CDR2 FQNEAQ. Written as DNA, the CDR3 is TGTGCCAGCAGCTTAACTAAGGGGGGGCAGTACGTC. Translated: CASSLTKGGQYV.

The chain links TRBV27 to TRBJ1-5; tentatively, D is TRBD1 (5 bases). V lost 0 bases, J lost 6 bases, and 12 bases lay in between. Germline V gene lookup returns CDR1 MNHEY and CDR2 SMNVEV (reference sequence). This CDR3 region has 15 residues. The CDR3 sequence is CASSLSRGGSQPQHF. CDR3 in DNA: TGTGCCAGCAGTTTATCAAGGGGAGGGAGTCAGCCCCAGCATTTT.

In this sample, this clone turned up a few times. V gene TRBV7-6 combines with J gene TRBJ2-2, with 7 nucleotides matching TRBD1. V dropped 2 bases and J dropped 6; count of bases not matched to a gene: 9. This CDR3 contains 16 residues. Per germline, CDR1 SGHVS and CDR2 FNYEAQ. The CDR3 is CASSLPTGNSPGELFF. The CDR3 DNA reads as TGTGCCAGCAGCTTACCGACAGGGAACAGTCCCGGGGAGCTGTTTTTT.

The chain links TRBV2 to TRBJ1-2; 8 bases fit TRBD1. The CDR3 sequence is 14 residues long. CDR1 is SNHLY and CDR2 is FYNNEI in the germline V gene. Trimming cost V 4 bases and J 6 bases; bases outside gene matches: 7. CDR3 nucleotides: TGTGCCAGCAGTGTACGGCAGGGGGCGGATGGCTACACCTTC. Its protein product is CASSVRQGADGYTF.

The chain has TRBV5-1 and TRBJ1-1; TRBD1 matches 7 bases. This CDR3 is 16 amino acids long. The germline V gene encodes CDR1 SGHRS and CDR2 YFSETQ. Losses at the gene ends were 3 bases for V and 0 bases for J; bases not matched to a gene: 8. The CDR3 DNA reads as TGCGCCAGCAGCTCAAACCTACAGGGGATGAACACTGAAGCTTTCTTT. Translation: CASSSNLQGMNTEAFF. Together with reference TRBV5-1 and TRBJ1-1, the CDR3 gives the full variable domain: KAGVTQTPRYLIKTRGQQVTLSCSPISGHRSVSWYQQTPGQGLQFLFEYFSETQRNKGNFPGRFSGRQFSNSRSEMNVSTLELGDSALYLCASSSNLQGMNTEAFFGQGTRLTVV.

The CDR3 loop reads CASSERLGETQYF. The CDR3 bases are TGTGCCAGCAGTGAACGACTCGGAGAGACCCAGTACTTC. The chain links TRBV2 to TRBJ2-5, with no clear D. The V gene lost 2 bases and the J gene lost 4 bases, with 8 bases spanning the gap. The CDR3 totals 13 residues. Germline CDR1 and CDR2: SNHLY and FYNNEI.

This clone was detected a few times. The chain combines TRBV7-8 with TRBJ2-1, with TRBD2 matching over 13 bases. The V segment lost 0 bases and the J segment 7 bases; nucleotides outside the gene matches: 12. Per the germline V gene, CDR1 is SGHVS and CDR2 is FQNEAQ. The CDR3 is 19 amino acids. The CDR3 region is CASSLAQLLGLAGTNEQFF. As DNA, the CDR3 is TGTGCCAGCAGCTTAGCCCAACTACTGGGACTAGCGGGAACTAATGAGCAGTTCTTC. The complete variable domain, with remaining parts taken from reference TRBV7-8 and TRBJ2-1, reads GAGVSQSPRYKVAKRGQDVALRCDPISGHVSLFWYQQALGQGPEFLTYFQNEAQLDKSGLPSDRFFAERPEGSVSTLKIQRTQQEDSAVYLCASSLAQLLGLAGTNEQFFGPGTRLTVL.

This clone occurred a few times. In DNA, the CDR3 is TGTGCCAGCAGCTTTCCGAGCGGGAATACGTTTTCCTACGAGCAGTACTTC. This codes for CASSFPSGNTFSYEQYF. The chain couples TRBV7-2 to TRBJ2-7; 7 bases line up with TRBD2. The CDR3 is made up of 17 amino acids. With 3 bases clipped from V and 1 base from J, the junction kept 12 bases outside the gene matches. CDR1 and CDR2 from the germline V gene are SGHTA and FQGNSA.

This sequence joins TRBV19 and TRBJ1-1; TRBD1 agrees at 7 bases. The CDR3 totals 14 residues. CDR1 is LNHDA, CDR2 SQIVND, per germline (reference sequence). J lost 0 bases, V lost 5 bases, and 3 bases had no gene match. CDR3 nucleotide sequence: TGTGCCAGTAGTTGGGACAGCTTGAACACTGAAGCTTTCTTT. It specifies CASSWDSLNTEAFF.

The chain couples TRBV19 to TRBJ1-5; D possibly corresponds to TRBD1 (6 bases). CDR1 and CDR2 from the germline V gene are LNHDA and SQIVND (reference sequence). The V gene lost 5 bases and the J gene lost 0 bases, with 11 bases spanning the gap. The CDR3 consists of 15 residues. The DNA of the CDR3 is TGTGCCAGTAGTGTGACAGGCTATAGCAATCAGCCCCAGCATTTT. It specifies CASSVTGYSNQPQHF.

This clone was seen more than once but under ten times. V and J are TRBV28 and TRBJ1-1; 7 bases align to TRBD1. The V and J ends lost 6 bases and 2 bases, in that order; junction bases with no gene match: 6. This CDR3 has 14 residues. The germline V gene has CDR1 MDHEN and CDR2 SYDVKM. CDR3 sequence (DNA): TGTGCCAGCAGGTCCGGGACAGACAACACTGAAGCTTTCTTT. Protein: CASRSGTDNTEAFF. The variable domain in full, with the rest retrieved from reference TRBV28 and TRBJ1-1, is DVKVTQSSRYLVKRTGEKVFLECVQDMDHENMFWYRQDPGLGLRLIYFSYDVKMKEKGDIPEGYSVSREKKERFSLILESASTNQTSMYLCASRSGTDNTEAFFGQGTRLTVV.

Only a few counts were recorded for this clone. The chain is built from TRBV29-1 and TRBJ1-2; D unresolved. Trimming removed 4 bases from V and 4 bases from J, with 7 bases in between. The CDR3 covers 11 residues. Per the germline V gene, CDR1 is SQVTM and CDR2 is ANQGSEA. The CDR3 DNA reads TGCAGCGTTGTTACCGGCTATGGCTACACCTTC. The encoded protein is CSVVTGYGYTF.

This clone was detected a few times. The chain recombines TRBV19 with TRBJ2-1, with no clear D. CDR1 is LNHDA and CDR2 is SQIVND in the germline V gene (reference sequence). The CDR3 is 11 amino acids. V shed 4 bases and J shed 6 bases, with 4 bases lying between them. The CDR3 sequence: CASSTSNEQFF. CDR3 bases: TGTGCCAGTAGTACGTCCAATGAGCAGTTCTTC.

This chain uses TRBV15 with TRBJ2-3; 8 bases are a match to TRBD1. V lost 1 base, J lost 5 bases, and 5 bases stayed unmatched. There are 15 residues in the CDR3. Per germline, CDR1 LNHNV and CDR2 YYDKDF (reference sequence). The CDR3 DNA follows: TGTGCCACCAGCAGAGTGCCAGGGGGCTTAGATACGCAGTATTTT. Protein product: CATSRVPGGLDTQYF.

V gene TRBV7-6 combines with J gene TRBJ2-7; D might be TRBD2 (6 bases). The V and J ends lost 6 bases and 6 bases respectively, with 15 bases between them. CDR3 length equals 13 residues. In germline, CDR1 is SGHVS, CDR2 FNYEAQ. This CDR3 is CASSSSAGLEQYF. The DNA of the CDR3 is TGTGCCAGCAGTTCGAGTGCGGGGCTCGAGCAGTACTTC.

The chain has TRBV5-6 and TRBJ2-7; no firm D call. CDR3 length equals 13 residues. Trimming removed 0 bases at V and 7 bases at J, with 11 bases between. Germline-derived CDR1 and CDR2 are SGHDT and YYEEEE. CDR3 amino acids: CASSLGPLREQYF. The DNA of the CDR3 is TGTGCCAGCAGCTTGGGCCCACTCAGGGAGCAGTACTTC.

V and J are TRBV5-6 and TRBJ2-1; D gene unclear. Trimming took 0 bases from V and 7 from J, leaving 14 bases between them. CDR3 length: 15 amino acids. The germline V gene has CDR1 SGHDT and CDR2 YYEEEE. The CDR3 bases are TGTGCCAGCAGCTTGGAGATGGGTGGGCGAAATGAGCAGTTCTTC. The encoded protein is CASSLEMGGRNEQFF.

This chain uses TRBV6-5 with TRBJ2-3, with 10 bases matching TRBD2. Looked up from germline, CDR1 is MNHEY and CDR2 is SVGAGI. Losses at the gene ends were 3 bases for V and 2 bases for J; bases not matched to a gene: 2. This CDR3 has 15 residues. CDR3 amino acids: CASSYLAGDTDTQYF. CDR3 DNA sequence: TGTGCCAGCAGTTATCTAGCGGGAGACACAGATACGCAGTATTTT.

The rearrangement joins TRBV5-4 to TRBJ1-1; 7 bases line up with TRBD1. The V and J ends lost 5 bases and 0 bases, in that order; junction bases with no gene match: 7. Per the germline V gene, CDR1 is SGHNT and CDR2 is YYREEE (reference sequence). This CDR3 is 15 amino acids long. The CDR3 sequence: CASSYGQEVNTEAFF. CDR3 sequence (DNA): TGTGCCAGCAGTTATGGACAGGAGGTGAACACTGAAGCTTTCTTT. Drawing the rest from reference TRBV5-4 and TRBJ1-1, the complete variable domain is ETGVTQSPTHLIKTRGQQVTLRCSSQSGHNTVSWYQQALGQGPQFIFQYYREEENGRGNFPPRFSGLQFPNYSSELNVNALELDDSALYLCASSYGQEVNTEAFFGQGTRLTVV.

This clone has just a few counts. The rearrangement joins TRBV21-1 to TRBJ2-1; the D call of TRBD2 is as the table states it, not checked on the DNA. TRBV21-1 constitutes a pseudogene. The length of the CDR3 is 14 residues. The DNA for the CDR3 is TGTGCCAGCAGCAAATGGGGGGGCCCACATGAGAAGTTCTTC. Translating gives CASSKWGGPHEKFF.

This clone was counted only a few times. V and J are TRBV4-1 and TRBJ2-7; 11 nucleotides match TRBD1. The ends lost 4 bases at V and 6 bases at J; junction bases unmatched: 14. Germline CDR1 is MGHRA and CDR2 is YSYEKL. This CDR3 has 17 amino acids. CDR3 amino acids: CASSPRGSGTGGLEQYF. CDR3 DNA: TGCGCCAGCAGCCCCCGAGGGTCCGGGACAGGGGGACTCGAGCAGTACTTC.

The V and J genes are TRBV15 and TRBJ2-7; D possibly corresponds to TRBD2 (5 bases). The V gene's germline CDR1 is LNHNV and CDR2 YYDKDF (reference sequence). This CDR3 is built from 12 residues. Trimming left V 5 bases short and J 3 bases short, with 8 bases between. The DNA of the CDR3 is TGTGCCACCAGCCCCGGGGACTACGAGCAGTACTTC. Protein: CATSPGDYEQYF.

The V gene is TRBV7-8, the J gene TRBJ2-7; the match to TRBD1 covers 7 bases. With 3 bases clipped from V and 5 bases from J, the junction kept 1 base outside the gene matches. This CDR3 region has 12 residues. Germline V gene sequence: CDR1 SGHVS, CDR2 FQNEAQ. The CDR3 DNA follows: TGTGCCAGCAGCTTCGACAGGGACGAGCAGTACTTC. Translation gives CASSFDRDEQYF.

In this sample, this clone turned up a few times. The rearrangement uses TRBV27 and TRBJ2-5, with 12 bases aligning to TRBD1. The J call may be in error: the DNA end matches TRBJ2-7 better. This CDR3 comprises 14 residues. Germline V gene data show CDR1 as MNHEY and CDR2 as SMNVEV (reference sequence). The CDR3 DNA is TGTGCCAGCAGTTCCCGGGACAGGGGGCCCGAGCAGTACTTC. Protein product: CASSSRDRGPEQYF.

This clone occurred a few times. V gene TRBV5-1 combines with J gene TRBJ2-2; the D gene is possibly TRBD1 (5 bases). The V and J ends lost 1 base and 7 bases respectively, with 8 bases between them. From germline, CDR1 is SGHRS and CDR2 YFSETQ. The CDR3 is 13 amino acids. As DNA, the CDR3 is TGCGCCAGCAGCTTGTTAGGGGACGGGGAGCTGTTTTTT. Translated: CASSLLGDGELFF.